These T cell receptor beta chains were read from a single sample in a study of cytomegalovirus exposure and HLA in healthy donors. Sequenced by immunoSEQ multiplex PCR; TCRdb stores in-frame clones only, minus some. The repertoire has about 250,000 clones, under 80% of them found once; the top ten carry approximately 2.1%. Specimen: PBMCs. All receptors come from a female donor in good health and CMV-seronegative. CDR3s include the opening cysteine and the closing phenylalanine or tryptophan. Each record gives: D gene, V gene, clone size, J gene, CDR3 protein, CDR3 DNA. A D gene is named only where the DNA matches it firmly. Size is stated for part of the rows, as once, few or many counts, or as a class when the clone is expanded.

D: .
V: TRBV11-2
size: .
J: TRBJ2-7
CDR3: CASSQLPGQLAYEQYF
DNA: TGTGCCAGCTCCCAACTCCCGGGACAATTGGCCTACGAGCAGTACTTC

D: .
V: TRBV4-1
size: .
J: TRBJ2-7
CDR3: CASSPLPGNYEQYF
DNA: TGCGCCAGCAGCCCCTTGCCCGGGAACTACGAGCAGTACTTC

D: .
V: TRBV21-1
size: .
J: TRBJ1-4
CDR3: CASSKALCGARFF
DNA: TGTGCCAGCAGCAAAGCGCTTTGTGGGGCGCGGTTTTTT

D: .
V: TRBV7-9
size: .
J: TRBJ1-2
CDR3: CASSPPDSRSKGYTF
DNA: TGTGCCAGCAGCCCCCCGGACAGTCGGAGTAAGGGCTACACCTTC

D: TRBD2
V: TRBV7-2
size: .
J: TRBJ2-7
CDR3: CASSLAAGGSYEQYF
DNA: TGTGCCAGCAGCTTAGCGGCGGGAGGCTCCTACGAGCAGTACTTC

D: .
V: TRBV6-1
size: .
J: TRBJ2-6
CDR3: CASSANVRASGANVLTF
DNA: TGTGCCAGCAGTGCAAATGTCAGGGCTTCTGGGGCCAACGTCCTGACTTTC

D: .
V: TRBV6-4
size: .
J: TRBJ2-1
CDR3: CASRPQGRDEQFF
DNA: TGTGCCAGCAGACCCCAGGGTCGGGATGAGCAGTTCTTC

D: .
V: TRBV29-1
size: .
J: TRBJ2-7
CDR3: CSVAIASVAYEQYF
DNA: TGCAGCGTTGCAATCGCTAGCGTTGCCTACGAGCAGTACTTC

D: TRBD2
V: TRBV5-1
size: .
J: TRBJ2-3
CDR3: CASSLGTSGRADTQYF
DNA: TGCGCCAGCAGCTTGGGTACTAGCGGGAGGGCGGATACGCAGTATTTT

D: TRBD2
V: TRBV30
size: few
J: TRBJ2-5
CDR3: CAWARTSGMGNDF
DNA: TGTGCCTGGGCTCGGACTAGCGGGATGGGTAACGACTTC